This TCR beta chain originates from a study of cytomegalovirus exposure and HLA in healthy donors. Concerning this clone: Its antigen remains unknown.

Findings and limits, study-wide: A missense variant in DCLRE1C was later tied to TCR beta V- and J-gene trimming.

The PCR used 60 Vbeta and 13 Jbeta primers. Authors' processing steps: Later reanalysis found around 84 million unique TCR beta chains, some 10 million of them shared. Using immunoSEQ multiplex PCR, the repertoire was profiled, and TCRdb retains in-frame clones only, with some absent. V, J and clone size are those of that table, while D and trimming were read from the DNA. This sample has around 110,000 clones; about 76% occur once, and the top ten carry 3.5% to 4.5%. There are 16 residues in the CDR3. The V and J ends lost 4 bases and 3 bases respectively, with 19 bases between them. Germline-derived CDR1 and CDR2 are SGHRS and YFSETQ.

Sequenced: PBMCs. The clonotype comes from a young woman in good health and CMV-seronegative. This chain connects TRBV5-1 to TRBJ1-1; D uncertain. CDR3 DNA sequence: TGCGCCAGCAGCCCGGGTTTGTCGGGGTGGGACACTGAAGCTTTCTTT. This sequence encodes CASSPGLSGWDTEAFF.